The 6 T cell receptor beta chains reported below all come from one sample, sequenced in a study of PD-1 blockade in classical Hodgkin lymphoma. Each of the patients experienced relapse following autologous stem cell transplantation, and their brentuximab vedotin exposure differed. Repertoires were generated with immunoSEQ multiplex PCR, while TCRdb's copy carries only in-frame clones and drops some. The sample shows about 25,000 clones, nearly 80% of them seen only once. This specimen was peripheral blood mononuclear cells (PBMCs), taken at baseline. All receptors come from a human donor with classical Hodgkin lymphoma.

The gene calls are TRBV6-6 and TRBJ2-5; D possibly matches TRBD1 or TRBD2 (5 bases each). CDR1 MNHNY and CDR2 SVGAGI come from the germline V gene (reference sequence). There are 14 residues in the CDR3. The V and J ends lost 2 bases and 5 bases respectively, with 12 bases between them. CDR3 sequence (DNA): TGTGCCAGCAGTTACGTCGGGACGCAGGAGACCCAGTACTTC. Its protein is CASSYVGTQETQYF.

On this clone: At one boundary the junction diverges from the germline segment, which might be a read error. The chain has TRBV7-7 and TRBJ2-6, with D possibly matching TRBD1 (5 bases). Germline values: CDR1 SSHAT, CDR2 FNYEAQ (reference sequence). The CDR3 has 16 residues. The CDR3 DNA reads TGTGCTAGCAGCTTAGGGGATGCCTCTGGGGCCAACGTCCTGACTTTC. Amino acid sequence: CASSLGDASGANVLTF. The full variable domain, in which reference TRBV7-7 and TRBJ2-6 provide the parts outside the CDR3, is GAGVSQSPRYKVTKRGQDVTLRCDPISSHATLYWYQQALGQGPEFLTYFNYEAQPDKSGLPSDRFSAERPEGSISTLTIQRTEQRDSAMYRCASSLGDASGANVLTFGAGSRLTVL.

By share of the sample, this clone is large. V is TRBV6-5 and J is TRBJ1-2, with D unclear. Trimming left V 0 bases short and J 4 bases short, with 6 bases between. CDR3 length: 13 amino acids. Germline V lookup: CDR1 MNHEY, CDR2 SVGAGI. The CDR3 region has the DNA TGTGCCAGCAGTTACTCGTCGACCTATGGCTACACCTTC. Translating gives CASSYSSTYGYTF.

The chain combines TRBV10-3 with TRBJ2-2, with 7 bases lining up with TRBD1. CDR1 is ENHRY, CDR2 SYGVKD, per germline. Trimming took 3 bases from V and 4 from J; bases not matched to a gene: 2. The CDR3 extends over 14 amino acids. The CDR3 sequence is CAISDGTVTGELFF. CDR3 bases: TGTGCCATCAGTGACGGGACAGTCACCGGGGAGCTGTTTTTT.

The V call is TRBV5-6, the J call TRBJ2-7; weak D call: TRBD2 (6 bases). CDR3 size: 13 residues. Germline values: CDR1 SGHDT, CDR2 YYEEEE. Trimming took 8 bases from V and 2 from J, leaving 14 bases between them. CDR3 DNA sequence: TGTGCCAGTTCTGTGGGGACTGCCTACGAGCAGTACTTC. Translated: CASSVGTAYEQYF.

This chain connects TRBV6-5 to TRBJ1-3; D gene uncertain. This CDR3 has 14 amino acids. The germline CDR1 and CDR2 sequences are MNHEY and SVGAGI. Trimming pared 0 bases from V and 4 bases from J, leaving 7 bases between. CDR3 sequence reads: CASSYSTRGNTIYF. CDR3 DNA sequence: TGTGCCAGCAGTTACTCGACAAGAGGAAACACCATATATTTT.